This T cell receptor (beta chain) was identified in a study of cytomegalovirus exposure and HLA in healthy donors. Study-wide findings and caveats: Researchers reported that a few CMV-associated chains were confirmed in vitro as CMV antigen-specific. Altogether, about 160 TCR beta chains were recorded as cytomegalovirus-associated.

13 Jbeta primers and 60 Vbeta primers were used for the PCR. The table came from immunoSEQ multiplex PCR; TCRdb's copy has only in-frame clones and leaves some out. The data hold 100,000 to 150,000 clones, with roughly 75% observed a single time. In the case of this clone: What it binds is unknown.

The sequence derives from a young man in good health and CMV-seropositive. The sample was PBMCs.

Here the CDR3 DNA reads TGTGCCAGCAGCCAAAGTTCGCAGGGCCCACTCCTTGGCTACACCTTC. Translating gives CASSQSSQGPLLGYTF. The V gene is TRBV7-2, the J gene TRBJ1-2; maybe TRBD1 (5 bases). V lost 5 bases and J lost 7, with 23 bases in between. CDR3 length: 16 residues. Germline CDR1 and CDR2: SGHTA and FQGNSA. Full variable domain (missing parts from reference TRBV7-2 and TRBJ1-2): GAGVSQSPSNKVTEKGKDVELRCDPISGHTALYWYRQSLGQGLEFLIYFQGNSAPDKSGLPSDRFSAERTGGSVSTLTIQRTQQEDSAVYLCASSQSSQGPLLGYTFGSGTRLTVV.